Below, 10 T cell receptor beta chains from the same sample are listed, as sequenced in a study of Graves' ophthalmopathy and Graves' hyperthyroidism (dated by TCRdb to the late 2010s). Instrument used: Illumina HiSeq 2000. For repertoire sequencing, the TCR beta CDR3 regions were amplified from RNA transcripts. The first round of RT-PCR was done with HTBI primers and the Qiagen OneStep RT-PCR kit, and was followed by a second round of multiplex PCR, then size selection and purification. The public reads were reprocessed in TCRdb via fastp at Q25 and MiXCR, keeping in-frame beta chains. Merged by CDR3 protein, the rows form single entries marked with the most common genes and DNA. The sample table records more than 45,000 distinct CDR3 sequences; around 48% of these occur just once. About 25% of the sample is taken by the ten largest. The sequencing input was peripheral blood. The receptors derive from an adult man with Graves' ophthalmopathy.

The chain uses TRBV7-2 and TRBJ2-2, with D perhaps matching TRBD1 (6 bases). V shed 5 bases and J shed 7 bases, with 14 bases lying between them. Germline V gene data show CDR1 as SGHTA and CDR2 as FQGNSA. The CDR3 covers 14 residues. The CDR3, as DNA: TGTGCCAGCAGCCCCGGGATAGGGGGCGGGGAGCTGTTTTTT. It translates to CASSPGIGGGELFF.

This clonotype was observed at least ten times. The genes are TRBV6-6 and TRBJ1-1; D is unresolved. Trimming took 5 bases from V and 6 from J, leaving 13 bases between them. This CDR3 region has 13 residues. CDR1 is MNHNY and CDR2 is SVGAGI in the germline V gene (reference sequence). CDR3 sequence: CASSQENRAEAFF. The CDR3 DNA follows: TGTGCCAGCAGTCAGGAGAACAGAGCTGAAGCTTTCTTT.

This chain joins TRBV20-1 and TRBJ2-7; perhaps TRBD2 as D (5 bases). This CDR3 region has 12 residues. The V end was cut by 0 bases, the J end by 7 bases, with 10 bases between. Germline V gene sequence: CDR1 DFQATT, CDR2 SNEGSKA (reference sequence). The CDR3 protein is CSARERRTEQYV. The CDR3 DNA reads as TGCAGTGCTAGAGAGCGCCGGACTGAGCAGTACGTC.

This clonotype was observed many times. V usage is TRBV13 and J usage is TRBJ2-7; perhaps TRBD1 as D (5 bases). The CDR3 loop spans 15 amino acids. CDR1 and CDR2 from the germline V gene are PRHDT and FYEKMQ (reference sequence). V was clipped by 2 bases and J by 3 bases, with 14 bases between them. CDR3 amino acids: CASSLQGEGDYEQYF. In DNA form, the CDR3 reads TGTGCCAGCAGCTTACAAGGGGAAGGAGACTACGAGCAGTACTTC.

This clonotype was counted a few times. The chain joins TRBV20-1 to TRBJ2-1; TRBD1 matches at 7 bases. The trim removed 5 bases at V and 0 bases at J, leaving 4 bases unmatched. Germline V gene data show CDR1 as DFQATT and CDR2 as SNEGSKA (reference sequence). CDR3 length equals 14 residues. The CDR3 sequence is CSAPGQTSYNEQFF. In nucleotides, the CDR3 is TGCAGTGCTCCGGGACAGACCTCCTACAATGAGCAGTTCTTC.

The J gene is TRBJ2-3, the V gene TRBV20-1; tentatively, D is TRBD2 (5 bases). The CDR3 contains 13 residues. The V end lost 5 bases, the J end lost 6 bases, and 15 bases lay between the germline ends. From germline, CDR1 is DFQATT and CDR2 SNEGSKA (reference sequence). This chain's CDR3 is CSAVLPGLDTQYF. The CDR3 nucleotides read TGCAGTGCTGTACTCCCTGGACTTGATACGCAGTATTTT.

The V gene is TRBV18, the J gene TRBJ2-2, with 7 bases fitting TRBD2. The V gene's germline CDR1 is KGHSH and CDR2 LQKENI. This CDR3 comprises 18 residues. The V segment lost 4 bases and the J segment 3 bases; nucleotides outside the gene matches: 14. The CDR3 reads CASSLPAAREQYTGELFF. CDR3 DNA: TGTGCCAGCTCACTCCCTGCTGCGCGGGAGCAATACACCGGGGAGCTGTTTTTT.

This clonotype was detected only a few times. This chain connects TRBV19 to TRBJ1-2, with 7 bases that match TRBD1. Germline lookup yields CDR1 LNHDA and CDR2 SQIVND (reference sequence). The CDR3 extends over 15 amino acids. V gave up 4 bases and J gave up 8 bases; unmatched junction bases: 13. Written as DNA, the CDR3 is TGTGCCAGTAGTACCGGGACAGCCTATCTATTCGGCTACACCTTC. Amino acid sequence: CASSTGTAYLFGYTF.

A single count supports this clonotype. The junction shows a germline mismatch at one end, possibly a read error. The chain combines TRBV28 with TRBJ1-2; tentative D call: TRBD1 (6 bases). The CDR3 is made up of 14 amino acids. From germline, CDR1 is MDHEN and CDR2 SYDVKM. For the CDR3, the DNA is TGTGCCGGCAGTTCAGGGGTGAGAAACTATGGCTACACCTTC. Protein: CAGSSGVRNYGYTF.

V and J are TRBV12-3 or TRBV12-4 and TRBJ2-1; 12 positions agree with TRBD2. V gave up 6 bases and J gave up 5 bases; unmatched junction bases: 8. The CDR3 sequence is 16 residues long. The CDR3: CASSVVGLAGNNEQFF. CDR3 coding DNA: TGTGCCAGCAGCGTCGTAGGACTAGCGGGGAACAATGAGCAGTTCTTC.